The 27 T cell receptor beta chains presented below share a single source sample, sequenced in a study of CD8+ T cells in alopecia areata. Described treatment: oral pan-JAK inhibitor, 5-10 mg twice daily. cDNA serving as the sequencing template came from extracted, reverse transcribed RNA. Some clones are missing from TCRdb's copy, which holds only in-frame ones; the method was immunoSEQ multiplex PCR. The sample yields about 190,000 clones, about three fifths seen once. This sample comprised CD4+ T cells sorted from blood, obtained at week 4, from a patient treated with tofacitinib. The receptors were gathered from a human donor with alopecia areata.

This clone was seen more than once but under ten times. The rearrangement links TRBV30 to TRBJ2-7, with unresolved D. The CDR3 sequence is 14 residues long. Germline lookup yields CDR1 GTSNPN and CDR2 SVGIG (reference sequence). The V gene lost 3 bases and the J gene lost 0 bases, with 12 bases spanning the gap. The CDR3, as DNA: TGTGCCTGGAGGTCGACTCGCTACTCCTACGAGCAGTACTTC. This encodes CAWRSTRYSYEQYF.

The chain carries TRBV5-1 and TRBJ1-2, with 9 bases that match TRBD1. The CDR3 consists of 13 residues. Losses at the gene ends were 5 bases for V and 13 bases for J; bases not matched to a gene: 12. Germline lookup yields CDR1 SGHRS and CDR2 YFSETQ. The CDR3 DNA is TGCGCCAGCAGACCCGGGACAGGGCATGCTACCACCTTC. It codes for CASRPGTGHATTF.

The CDR3 DNA follows: TGCAGTGCCCTACTAGCGGGAGGCTACGAGCAGTACTTC. This translates into CSALLAGGYEQYF. The V and J genes are TRBV29-1 and TRBJ2-7, with 12 bases that match TRBD2. Germline CDR1 and CDR2: SQVTM and ANQGSEA. The CDR3 totals 13 residues.

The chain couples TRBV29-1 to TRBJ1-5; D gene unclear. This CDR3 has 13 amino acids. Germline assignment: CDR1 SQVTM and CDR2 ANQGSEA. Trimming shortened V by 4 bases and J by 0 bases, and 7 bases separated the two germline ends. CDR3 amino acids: CSVGVDSNQPQHF. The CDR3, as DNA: TGCAGCGTTGGTGTCGATAGCAATCAGCCCCAGCATTTT. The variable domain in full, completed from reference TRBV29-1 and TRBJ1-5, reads SAVISQKPSRDICQRGTSLTIQCQVDSQVTMMFWYRQQPGQSLTLIATANQGSEATYESGFVIDKFPISRPNLTFSTLTVSNMSPEDSSIYLCSVGVDSNQPQHFGDGTRLSIL.

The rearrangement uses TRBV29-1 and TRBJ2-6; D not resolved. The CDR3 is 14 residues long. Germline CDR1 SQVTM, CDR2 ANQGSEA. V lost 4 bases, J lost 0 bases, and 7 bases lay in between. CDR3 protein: CSVASTSGANVLTF. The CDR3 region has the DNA TGCAGCGTTGCCTCAACCTCTGGGGCCAACGTCCTGACTTTC.

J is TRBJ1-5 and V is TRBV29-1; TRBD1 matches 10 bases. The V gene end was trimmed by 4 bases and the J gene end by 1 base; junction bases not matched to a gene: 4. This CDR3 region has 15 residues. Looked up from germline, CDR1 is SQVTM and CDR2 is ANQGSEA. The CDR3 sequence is CSVAGDRGSNQPQHF. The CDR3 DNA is TGCAGCGTTGCTGGGGACAGGGGAAGCAATCAGCCCCAGCATTTT.

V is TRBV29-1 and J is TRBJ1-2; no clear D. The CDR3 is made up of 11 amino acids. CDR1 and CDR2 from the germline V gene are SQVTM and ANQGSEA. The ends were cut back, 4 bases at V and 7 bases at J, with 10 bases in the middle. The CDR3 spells CSVVAFRGYTF. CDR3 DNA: TGCAGCGTTGTAGCATTCCGTGGCTACACCTTC. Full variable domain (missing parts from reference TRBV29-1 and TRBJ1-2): SAVISQKPSRDICQRGTSLTIQCQVDSQVTMMFWYRQQPGQSLTLIATANQGSEATYESGFVIDKFPISRPNLTFSTLTVSNMSPEDSSIYLCSVVAFRGYTFGSGTRLTVV.

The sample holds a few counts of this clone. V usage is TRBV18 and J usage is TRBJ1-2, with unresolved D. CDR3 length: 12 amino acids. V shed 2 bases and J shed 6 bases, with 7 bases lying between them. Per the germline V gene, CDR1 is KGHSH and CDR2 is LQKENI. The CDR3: CASSPNLDGYTF. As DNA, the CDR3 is TGTGCCAGCTCACCAAATTTGGATGGCTACACCTTC.

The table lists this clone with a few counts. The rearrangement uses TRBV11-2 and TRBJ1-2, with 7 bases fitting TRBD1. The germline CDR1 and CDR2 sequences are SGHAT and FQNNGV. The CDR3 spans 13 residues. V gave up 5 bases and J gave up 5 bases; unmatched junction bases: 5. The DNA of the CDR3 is TGTGCCAGCAGCCCGGGACAGACTTATGGCTACACCTTC. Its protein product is CASSPGQTYGYTF.

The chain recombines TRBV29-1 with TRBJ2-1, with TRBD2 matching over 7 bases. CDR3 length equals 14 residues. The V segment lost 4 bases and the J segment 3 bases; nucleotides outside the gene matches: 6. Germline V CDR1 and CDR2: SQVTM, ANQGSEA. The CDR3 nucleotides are TGCAGCGTTGTCTCTAGCGGTGGCTACAATGAGCAGTTCTTC. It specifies CSVVSSGGYNEQFF.

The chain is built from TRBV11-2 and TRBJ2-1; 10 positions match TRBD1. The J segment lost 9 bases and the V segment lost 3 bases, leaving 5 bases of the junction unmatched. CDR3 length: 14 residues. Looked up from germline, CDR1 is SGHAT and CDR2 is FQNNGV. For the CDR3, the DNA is TGTGCCAGCAGCTTCCGGACAGGGGGACGTGAGCAGTTCTTC. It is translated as CASSFRTGGREQFF.

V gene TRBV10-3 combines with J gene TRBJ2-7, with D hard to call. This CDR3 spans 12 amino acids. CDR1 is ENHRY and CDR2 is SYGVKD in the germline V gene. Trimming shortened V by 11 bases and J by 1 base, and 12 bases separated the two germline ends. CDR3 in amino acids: CAAADGSYEQYF. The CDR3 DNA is TGTGCCGCCGCGGACGGATCCTACGAGCAGTACTTC.

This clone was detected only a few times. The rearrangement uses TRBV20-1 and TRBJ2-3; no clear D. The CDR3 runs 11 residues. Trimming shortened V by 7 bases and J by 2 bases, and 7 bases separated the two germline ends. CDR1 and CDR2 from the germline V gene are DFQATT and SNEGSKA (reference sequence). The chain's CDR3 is CSGRITDTQYF. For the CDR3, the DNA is TGCAGTGGTCGGATCACAGATACGCAGTATTTT.

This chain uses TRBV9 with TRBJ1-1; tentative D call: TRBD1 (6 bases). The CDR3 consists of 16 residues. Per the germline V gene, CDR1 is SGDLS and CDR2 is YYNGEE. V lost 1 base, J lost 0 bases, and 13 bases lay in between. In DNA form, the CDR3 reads TGTGCCAGCAGCGTATTAGCGGCAGGGGTGAACACTGAAGCTTTCTTT. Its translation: CASSVLAAGVNTEAFF. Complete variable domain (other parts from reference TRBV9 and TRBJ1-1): DSGVTQTPKHLITATGQRVTLRCSPRSGDLSVYWYQQSLDQGLQFLIQYYNGEERAKGNILERFSAQQFPDLHSELNLSSLELGDSALYFCASSVLAAGVNTEAFFGQGTRLTVV.

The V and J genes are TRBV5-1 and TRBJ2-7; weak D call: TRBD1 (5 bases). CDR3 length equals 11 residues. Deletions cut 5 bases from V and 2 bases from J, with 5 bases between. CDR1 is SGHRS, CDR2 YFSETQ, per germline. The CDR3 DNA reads TGCGCCAGCAGGGACACCTACGAGCAGTACTTC. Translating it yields CASRDTYEQYF.

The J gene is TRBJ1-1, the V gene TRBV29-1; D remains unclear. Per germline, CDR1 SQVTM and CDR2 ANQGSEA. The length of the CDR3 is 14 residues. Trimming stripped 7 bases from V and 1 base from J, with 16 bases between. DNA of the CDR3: TGCAGCGCCCGCCCTCGGCAGGCGAACACTGAAGCTTTCTTT. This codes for CSARPRQANTEAFF.

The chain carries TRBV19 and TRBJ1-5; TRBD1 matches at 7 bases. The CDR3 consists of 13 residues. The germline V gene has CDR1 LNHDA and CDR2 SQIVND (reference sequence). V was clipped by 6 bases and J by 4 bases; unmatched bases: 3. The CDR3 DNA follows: TGTGCCAGTAGAGAGACAGGGAATCAGCCCCAGCATTTT. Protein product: CASRETGNQPQHF.

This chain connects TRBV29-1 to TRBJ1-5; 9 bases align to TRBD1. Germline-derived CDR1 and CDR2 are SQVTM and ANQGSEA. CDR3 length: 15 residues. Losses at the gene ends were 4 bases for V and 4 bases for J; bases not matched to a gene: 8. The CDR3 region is CSVADGTGKNQPQHF. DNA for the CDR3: TGCAGCGTTGCTGACGGGACAGGGAAGAATCAGCCCCAGCATTTT.

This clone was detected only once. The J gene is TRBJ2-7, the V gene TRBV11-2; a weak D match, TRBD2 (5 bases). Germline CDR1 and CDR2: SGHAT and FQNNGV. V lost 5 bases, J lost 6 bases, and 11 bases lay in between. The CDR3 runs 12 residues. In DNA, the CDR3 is TGTGCCAGCAGCCCCCGGAGGTTCGAGCAGTACTTC. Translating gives CASSPRRFEQYF.

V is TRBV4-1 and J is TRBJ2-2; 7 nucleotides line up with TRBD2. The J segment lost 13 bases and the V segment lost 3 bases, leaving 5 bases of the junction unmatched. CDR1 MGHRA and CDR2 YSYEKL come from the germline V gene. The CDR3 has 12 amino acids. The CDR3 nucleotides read TGCGCCAGCAGCCACAATAGCGGGTTGCTGTTTTTT. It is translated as CASSHNSGLLFF.

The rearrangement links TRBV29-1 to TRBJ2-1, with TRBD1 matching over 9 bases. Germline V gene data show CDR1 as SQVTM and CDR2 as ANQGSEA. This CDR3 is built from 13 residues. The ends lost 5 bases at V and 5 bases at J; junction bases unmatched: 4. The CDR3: CSVTRTGDNEQFF. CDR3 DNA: TGCAGCGTTACTCGGACAGGGGACAATGAGCAGTTCTTC.

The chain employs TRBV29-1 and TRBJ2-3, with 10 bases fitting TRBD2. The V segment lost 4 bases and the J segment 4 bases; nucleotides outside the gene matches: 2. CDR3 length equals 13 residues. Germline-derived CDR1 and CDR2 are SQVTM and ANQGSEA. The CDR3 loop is CSVGTSGADTQYF. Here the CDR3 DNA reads TGCAGCGTTGGGACTAGCGGAGCAGATACGCAGTATTTT.

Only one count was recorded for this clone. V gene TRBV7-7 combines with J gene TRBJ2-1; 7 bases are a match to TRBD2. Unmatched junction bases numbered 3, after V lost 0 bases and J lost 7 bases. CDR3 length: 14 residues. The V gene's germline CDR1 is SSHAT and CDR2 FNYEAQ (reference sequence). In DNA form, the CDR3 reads TGTGCCAGCAGCTTAGCGGGAGGGAGGAATGAGCAGTTCTTC. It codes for CASSLAGGRNEQFF.

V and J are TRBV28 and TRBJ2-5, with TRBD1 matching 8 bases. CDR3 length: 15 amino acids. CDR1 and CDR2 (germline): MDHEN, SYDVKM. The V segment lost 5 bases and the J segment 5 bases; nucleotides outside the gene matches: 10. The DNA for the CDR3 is TGTGCCAGCAGTAGTATTACAGGGGGACGGGAGACCCAGTACTTC. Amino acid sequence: CASSSITGGRETQYF.

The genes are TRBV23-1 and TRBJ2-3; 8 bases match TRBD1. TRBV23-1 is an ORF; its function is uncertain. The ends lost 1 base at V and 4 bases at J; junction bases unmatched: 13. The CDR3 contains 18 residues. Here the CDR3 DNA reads TGCGCCAGCAGTCAATTCGTATCGGACAGGGCGAGGTCAGATACGCAGTATTTT. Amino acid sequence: CASSQFVSDRARSDTQYF.

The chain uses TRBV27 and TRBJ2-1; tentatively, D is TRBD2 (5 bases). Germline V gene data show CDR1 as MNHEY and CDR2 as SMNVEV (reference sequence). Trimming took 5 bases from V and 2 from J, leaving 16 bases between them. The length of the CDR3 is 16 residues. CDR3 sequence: CASSPKPGVPYNEQFF. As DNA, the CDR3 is TGTGCCAGCAGTCCTAAGCCCGGGGTTCCCTACAATGAGCAGTTCTTC.

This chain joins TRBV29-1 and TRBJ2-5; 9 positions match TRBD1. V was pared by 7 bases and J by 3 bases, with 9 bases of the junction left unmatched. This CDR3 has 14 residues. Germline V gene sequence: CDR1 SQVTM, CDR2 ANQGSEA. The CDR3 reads CSAKKGTGKETQYF. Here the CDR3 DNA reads TGCAGCGCTAAAAAAGGGACAGGGAAAGAGACCCAGTACTTC.